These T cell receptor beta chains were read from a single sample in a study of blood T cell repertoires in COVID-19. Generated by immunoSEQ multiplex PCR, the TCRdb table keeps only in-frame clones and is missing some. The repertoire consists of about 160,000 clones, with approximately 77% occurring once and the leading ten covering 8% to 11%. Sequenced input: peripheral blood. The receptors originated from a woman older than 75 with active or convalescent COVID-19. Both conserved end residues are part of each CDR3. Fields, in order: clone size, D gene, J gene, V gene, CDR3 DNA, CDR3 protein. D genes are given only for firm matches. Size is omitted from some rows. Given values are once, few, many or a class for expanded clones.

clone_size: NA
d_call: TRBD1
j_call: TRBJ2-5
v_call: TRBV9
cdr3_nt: TGTGCCAGCTCCCTCGGGACAGGGGGACAGACCCAGTACTTC
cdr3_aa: CASSLGTGGQTQYF

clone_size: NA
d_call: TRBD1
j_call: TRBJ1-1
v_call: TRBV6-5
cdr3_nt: TGTGCCAGCAGCAACAGGGGCAGGGAAGCTTTCTTT
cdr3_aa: CASSNRGREAFF

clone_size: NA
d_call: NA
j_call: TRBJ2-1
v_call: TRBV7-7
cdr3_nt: TGTGCCAGCAGCTTATCCTTGGGGCGTGAGCAGTTCTTC
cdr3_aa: CASSLSLGREQFF

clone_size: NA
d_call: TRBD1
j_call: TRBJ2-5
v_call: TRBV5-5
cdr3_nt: TGTGCCAGCAGCCAGGTACCGGGACAGGGAGAGACCCAGTACTTC
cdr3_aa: CASSQVPGQGETQYF

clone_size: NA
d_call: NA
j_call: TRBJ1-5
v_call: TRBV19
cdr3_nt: TGTGCCAGTACCTTTTACGGTGGGCAGGCCCAGCATTTT
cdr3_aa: CASTFYGGQAQHF

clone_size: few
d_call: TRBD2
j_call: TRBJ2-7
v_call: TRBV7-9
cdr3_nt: TGTGCCAGCCAGGGCCTAGCGGGGCTCGAGCAGTACTTC
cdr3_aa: CASQGLAGLEQYF

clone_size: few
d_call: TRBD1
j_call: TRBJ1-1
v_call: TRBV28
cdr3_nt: TGTGCCAGCAGGTACCGCGGACAGGGGGCGGTGAACACTGAAGCTTTCTTT
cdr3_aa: CASRYRGQGAVNTEAFF

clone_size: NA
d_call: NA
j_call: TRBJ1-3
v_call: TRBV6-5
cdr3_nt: TGTGCCAGCAGTTACTCGGCAGGGTCCGGAAACACCATATATTTT
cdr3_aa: CASSYSAGSGNTIYF

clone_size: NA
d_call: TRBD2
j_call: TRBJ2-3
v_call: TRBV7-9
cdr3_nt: TGTGCCAGCAGCACCACCCCCGGGACTAGCGGTACAGATACGCAGTATTTT
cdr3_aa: CASSTTPGTSGTDTQYF

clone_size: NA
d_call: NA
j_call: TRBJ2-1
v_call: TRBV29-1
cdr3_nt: TGCAGCGTAGAGAGGCTCCGACCCTACAATGAGCAGTTCTTC
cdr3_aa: CSVERLRPYNEQFF

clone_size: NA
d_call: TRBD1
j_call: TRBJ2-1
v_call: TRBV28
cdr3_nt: TGTGCCAGCGCGAAGGGACAGGGTTCCTACAATGAGCAGTTCTTC
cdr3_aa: CASAKGQGSYNEQFF

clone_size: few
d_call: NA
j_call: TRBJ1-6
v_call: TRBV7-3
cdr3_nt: TGTGCCACCAGGGCAGGGAATTCACCCCTCCACTTT
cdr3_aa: CATRAGNSPLHF

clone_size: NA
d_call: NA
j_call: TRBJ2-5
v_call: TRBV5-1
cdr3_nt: TGCGCCAGCAGCCTACTCAGGGTGGGCCAAGAGACCCAGTACTTC
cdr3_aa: CASSLLRVGQETQYF

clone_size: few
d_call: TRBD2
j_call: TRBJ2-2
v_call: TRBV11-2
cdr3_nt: TGTGCCAGCAGCGCCATTCCTAGCGGGACCGGGGAGCTGTTTTTT
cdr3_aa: CASSAIPSGTGELFF

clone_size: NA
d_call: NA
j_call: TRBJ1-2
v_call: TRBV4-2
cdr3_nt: TGTGCCAGCAGCCAAGACGGGGGGTTTGAGGTTCCGGGCTTC
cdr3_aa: CASSQDGGFEVPGF

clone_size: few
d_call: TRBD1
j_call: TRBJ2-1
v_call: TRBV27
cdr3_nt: TGTGCCAGCAACAGGGGGAATCATGAGCAGTTCTTC
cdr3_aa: CASNRGNHEQFF

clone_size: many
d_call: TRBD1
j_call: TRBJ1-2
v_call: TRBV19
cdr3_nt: TGTGCCATAGGACAGGGAATGGATGGCTACACCTTC
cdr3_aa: CAIGQGMDGYTF

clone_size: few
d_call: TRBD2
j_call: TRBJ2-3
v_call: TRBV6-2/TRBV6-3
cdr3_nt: TGTGCCAGCAGTAGCGGGACCGTCACAGATACGCAGTATTTT
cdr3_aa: CASSSGTVTDTQYF

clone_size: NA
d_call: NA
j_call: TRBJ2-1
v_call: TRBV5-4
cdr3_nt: TGTGCCAGCAGCTTGGTGGGCAGGGACAAGCAGTTCTTC
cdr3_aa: CASSLVGRDKQFF

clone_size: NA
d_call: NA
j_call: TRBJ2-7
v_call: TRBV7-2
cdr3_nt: TGTGCCAGCAGCCCCCTCCGGGAGCAGTACTTC
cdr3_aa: CASSPLREQYF

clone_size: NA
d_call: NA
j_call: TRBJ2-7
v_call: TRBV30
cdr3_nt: TGTGCCTGGAGTGGAAAAGGGGGTTCCTACGAGCAGTACTTC
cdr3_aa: CAWSGKGGSYEQYF

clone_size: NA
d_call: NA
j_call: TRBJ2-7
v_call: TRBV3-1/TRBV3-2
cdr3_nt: TGTGCCAGCAGCCACGGTAGCTACGAGCAGTACTTC
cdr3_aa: CASSHGSYEQYF

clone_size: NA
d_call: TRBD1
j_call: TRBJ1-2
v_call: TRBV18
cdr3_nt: TGTGCCAGCTCCCCTTCGGGGGACAGGGAGGCAGGCTACACCTTC
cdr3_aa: CASSPSGDREAGYTF

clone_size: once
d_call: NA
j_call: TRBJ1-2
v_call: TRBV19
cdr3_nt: TGTGCCAGTAGTATCCGCGGAACAGGTTATGGCTACACCTTC
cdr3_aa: CASSIRGTGYGYTF

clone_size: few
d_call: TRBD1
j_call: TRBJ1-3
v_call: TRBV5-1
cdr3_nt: TGCGCCAGCAGCTTGGGGGGGACAGGTCGATATGGAAACACCATATATTTT
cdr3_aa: CASSLGGTGRYGNTIYF

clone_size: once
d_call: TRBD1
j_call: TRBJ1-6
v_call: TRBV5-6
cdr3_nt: TGTGCCAGCAGCTTAGCGCCGGGACAGGGTAATTCACCCCTCCACTTT
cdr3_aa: CASSLAPGQGNSPLHF

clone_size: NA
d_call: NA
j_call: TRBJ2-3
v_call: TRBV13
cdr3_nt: TGTGCCAGCAGCGCCCAGAGGGGCACAGATACGCAGTATTTT
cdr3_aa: CASSAQRGTDTQYF

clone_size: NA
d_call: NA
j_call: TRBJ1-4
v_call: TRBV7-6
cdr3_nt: TGTGCCAGCAGCCCGCCCTTTGGACTCAAGGAAGGGGAAAAACTGTTTTTT
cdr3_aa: CASSPPFGLKEGEKLFF

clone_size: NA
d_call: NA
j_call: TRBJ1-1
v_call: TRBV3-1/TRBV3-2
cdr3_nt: TGTGCCAGCAGCCAAGATTCCCGCAGGCTGAACACTGAAGCTTTCTTT
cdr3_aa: CASSQDSRRLNTEAFF